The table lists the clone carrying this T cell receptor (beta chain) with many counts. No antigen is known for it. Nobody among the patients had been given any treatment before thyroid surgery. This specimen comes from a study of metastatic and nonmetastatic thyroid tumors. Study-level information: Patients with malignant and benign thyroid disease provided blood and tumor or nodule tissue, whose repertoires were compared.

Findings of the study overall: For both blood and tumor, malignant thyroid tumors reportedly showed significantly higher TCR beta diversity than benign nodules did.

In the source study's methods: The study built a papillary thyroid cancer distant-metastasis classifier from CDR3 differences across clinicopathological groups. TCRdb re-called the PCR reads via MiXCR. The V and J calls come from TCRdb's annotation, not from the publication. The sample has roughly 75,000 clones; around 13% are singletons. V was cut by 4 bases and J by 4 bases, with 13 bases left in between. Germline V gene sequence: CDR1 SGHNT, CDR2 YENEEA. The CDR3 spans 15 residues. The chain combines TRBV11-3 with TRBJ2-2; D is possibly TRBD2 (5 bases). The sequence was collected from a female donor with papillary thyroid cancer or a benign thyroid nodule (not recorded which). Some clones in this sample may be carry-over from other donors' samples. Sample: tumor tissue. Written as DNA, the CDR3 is TGTGCCAGCAGCTGGGATGAGGGCATCACCGGGGAGCTGTTTTTT. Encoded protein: CASSWDEGITGELFF.